This passage covers 14 T cell receptor beta chains from one sample sequenced in a study of T cell clusters in autoimmune cytopenias. TRB rearrangements were amplified by touch-down multiplex PCR with mixed TRB-A/B primers. TCRdb re-called the multiplex PCR reads, yielding one record per CDR3 amino acid sequence without DNA. Here the sample table reports nearly 7,000 distinct CDR3 sequences. TRB amplification used around 270 ng of peripheral blood genomic DNA. The same sample was also used in a study of T cell repertoires in aging, cancer and after chemotherapy.

Sequencing was carried out using peripheral blood. The receptors stem from a human donor in good health.

The rearrangement links TRBV10-3 to TRBJ1-3. In germline, CDR1 is ENHRY, CDR2 SYGVKD. The CDR3 totals 13 residues. The CDR3 protein is CAISGSAGNTIYF.

According to its frequency, this clonotype is medium-sized. This sequence joins TRBV5-6 and TRBJ1-6; TCRdb's D call of TRBD1 is untestable without DNA. In germline, CDR1 is SGHDT, CDR2 YYEEEE. The CDR3 has 15 amino acids. The CDR3 is CASSLGQGERKPLHF.

The CDR3 loop is CAISESGHTEAFF. The genes are TRBV10-3 and TRBJ1-1. The CDR3 is 13 amino acids. Germline CDR1 and CDR2: ENHRY and SYGVKD.

The chain employs TRBV14 and TRBJ1-2. CDR3 length: 12 amino acids. Germline CDR1 reads SGHDN; CDR2 reads FVKESK. The CDR3 protein is CASSQRTYGYTF.

This clonotype is labeled medium-sized based on frequency. The V and J genes are TRBV27 and TRBJ2-5; TCRdb's D call of TRBD2 is untestable without DNA. The CDR3 spans 15 residues. Germline CDR1 is MNHEY and CDR2 is SMNVEV (reference sequence). This CDR3 is CASRSRLAGPETQYF.

According to its frequency, this clonotype is medium-sized. The CDR3 sequence is CASSSSGKIYEQYF. The gene calls are TRBV13 and TRBJ2-7; TCRdb outputs TRBD1, but without DNA this stays unchecked. CDR3 length equals 14 residues. Per germline, CDR1 PRHDT and CDR2 FYEKMQ (reference sequence).

CDR3 residues: CASSLSRGTNQPQHF. The genes are TRBV11-1 and TRBJ1-5; TCRdb selects TRBD1, and the lack of DNA leaves this call unchecked. The CDR3 spans 15 residues. Per the germline V gene, CDR1 is SGHAT and CDR2 is FQDESV (reference sequence).

This clonotype registers medium-sized by frequency. The chain carries TRBV19 and TRBJ2-1; no DNA is available, so the TRBD2 call from TCRdb remains unchecked. This CDR3 region has 22 residues. The germline V gene encodes CDR1 LNHDA and CDR2 SQIVND (reference sequence). This chain's CDR3 is CASSIGGGNPLGWTSGYNEQFF.

The chain links TRBV30 to TRBJ1-6. Germline CDR1 reads GTSNPN; CDR2 reads SVGIG (reference sequence). The CDR3 length is 15 residues. The CDR3 region is CAWGPEFRSNSPLHF.

The CDR3 region is CAISAGGHREAQYF. The chain joins TRBV10-3 to TRBJ2-5. Germline CDR1 and CDR2: ENHRY and SYGVKD. The CDR3 is 14 amino acids.

The chain combines TRBV12-3 or TRBV12-4 with TRBJ2-3; TCRdb designates TRBD1, a call that cannot be tested without DNA. This CDR3 comprises 15 residues. The CDR3 loop reads CASRLGGAGTDTQYF.

V and J are TRBV7-6 and TRBJ2-7; the TCRdb call, TRBD1, lacks DNA for checking. CDR3 length: 14 residues. Germline V gene lookup returns CDR1 SGHVS and CDR2 FNYEAQ. CDR3 sequence reads: CASSLEQGAYEQYF.

The chain recombines TRBV7-2 with TRBJ2-7; TCRdb returns TRBD2, unconfirmable since there is no DNA. The CDR3 runs 15 residues. Germline-derived CDR1 and CDR2 are SGHTA and FQGNSA. This CDR3 reads CASSSPGLAIDEQYF.

This clonotype registers large by frequency. The rearrangement uses TRBV29-1 and TRBJ2-2; TCRdb lists TRBD1, though no DNA is available to test this call. The CDR3 consists of 13 residues. CDR1 and CDR2 (germline): SQVTM, ANQGSEA. The CDR3 sequence is CSAGTPNTGELFF.